This T cell receptor beta chain was identified in a study of T cell responses to AZD1222 COVID-19 vaccine. Whole-study context: Second-dose groups at about 4 or about 12 weeks were pooled.

Study findings and constraints: Donors in the cohort were predominantly white British and more often female, and clonal diversity was possibly underestimated. Regions 160-218 and 743-854 dominated among vaccine-associated CD4 TCRs spanning spike.

CDR3 length: 13 residues. V was cut by 4 bases and J by 1 base, with 4 bases left in between. Germline assignment: CDR1 SGHAT and CDR2 FQNNGV. Details on this clone: Its specificity is unknown.

Sequencing used immunoSEQ multiplex PCR; TCRdb keeps in-frame clones, though not all of them. The sample has under 110,000 clones; 87% are singletons. This specimen consisted of peripheral blood, obtained on day 0 of AZD1222 vaccination. The chain recombines TRBV11-2 with TRBJ2-2; D is unresolved. This sequence originates from an adult in good health. The CDR3 region is CASSSRNTGELFF. CDR3 nucleotide sequence: TGTGCCAGCAGCTCGCGGAACACCGGGGAGCTGTTTTTT.